These 2 T cell receptor beta chains came from one sample sequenced in a study of cytomegalovirus exposure and HLA in healthy donors. The PCR made use of 60 Vbeta and 13 Jbeta primers. Sequencing was performed with immunoSEQ multiplex PCR; in TCRdb, only in-frame clones are kept and a portion is missing. Counted here are around 130,000 clones, over 70% occurring once; the ten biggest clones make up about 2.6%. Sequenced: PBMCs. These receptors were taken from a woman aged 60-75 years in good health and CMV-seropositive.

The J gene is TRBJ2-7, the V gene TRBV9, with D tentatively TRBD1 (5 bases). From germline, CDR1 is SGDLS and CDR2 YYNGEE. V gave up 4 bases and J gave up 6 bases, with 8 bases separating them. The CDR3 extends over 11 amino acids. CDR3 protein: CASSPGAEQYF. DNA of the CDR3: TGTGCCAGCAGCCCTGGGGCCGAGCAGTACTTC.

This chain uses TRBV13 with TRBJ1-4, with 7 bases matching TRBD1. V trimming: 2 bases; J trimming: 8 bases; junction bases outside the gene matches: 2. CDR3 length: 13 residues. Germline V gene data show CDR1 as PRHDT and CDR2 as FYEKMQ (reference sequence). CDR3 amino acids: CASSLRDSEKLFF. Here the CDR3 DNA reads TGTGCCAGCAGCTTAAGGGACAGCGAAAAACTGTTTTTT.